Below are 24 T cell receptor beta chains sequenced from a single sample in a study of tissue T cells after allogeneic stem cell transplantation. Here immunoSEQ multiplex PCR was the method, and the copy in TCRdb shows in-frame clones only, minus some. Here the sample spans more than 7,500 clones, roughly 56% being singletons. Material: tissue from the jejunum, obtained at autopsy. The receptor set was obtained from a female donor over 55 with lung cancer.

A few counts support this clone. This CDR3 is also generated by other DNA sequences in the sample. This sequence joins TRBV5-6 and TRBJ2-2; D is undetermined. CDR3 size: 14 residues. V was cut by 4 bases and J by 1 base, with 8 bases left in between. CDR1 SGHDT and CDR2 YYEEEE come from the germline V gene. The CDR3 region has the DNA TGTGCCAGCAGCCCAACAAGGAACACCGGGGAGCTGTTTTTT. This sequence encodes CASSPTRNTGELFF.

The chain employs TRBV30 and TRBJ1-1, with D possibly matching TRBD1 (6 bases). There are 12 residues in the CDR3. In germline, CDR1 is GTSNPN, CDR2 SVGIG (reference sequence). Deletions cut 2 bases from V and 8 bases from J, with 12 bases between. The CDR3 protein is CAWSTTGTEAFF. CDR3 bases: TGTGCCTGGAGTACAACAGGGACCGAAGCTTTCTTT. Full variable domain (remainder filled in from reference TRBV30 and TRBJ1-1): SQTIHQWPATLVQPVGSPLSLECTVEGTSNPNLYWYRQAAGRGLQLLFYSVGIGQISSEVPQNLSASRPQDRQFILSSKKLLLSDSGFYLCAWSTTGTEAFFGQGTRLTVV.

This chain joins TRBV4-2 and TRBJ1-4; TRBD1 matches at 8 bases. V dropped 1 base and J dropped 11; count of bases not matched to a gene: 9. The length of the CDR3 is 15 residues. Germline values: CDR1 LGHNA, CDR2 YNFKEQ. CDR3 in DNA: TGTGCCAGCAGCCAAGGGACAGGGTATGATCTGAAACTGTTTTTT. Translation gives CASSQGTGYDLKLFF.

By its share, this clone is large. The rearrangement links TRBV12-5 to TRBJ2-5, with D maybe TRBD2 (5 bases). This CDR3 has 15 amino acids. Germline-derived CDR1 and CDR2 are LGHNT and FRNRAP. V lost 2 bases and J 4 bases, leaving 14 bases between the germline ends. The CDR3, as DNA: TGTGCTAGTGGTTTGAATGCGGGTGCGGTAGAGACCCAGTACTTC. This gives the protein CASGLNAGAVETQYF.

This chain connects TRBV30 to TRBJ1-5, with a weak D call TRBD1 (6 bases). The CDR3 is made up of 15 amino acids. The V gene's germline CDR1 is GTSNPN and CDR2 SVGIG (reference sequence). Trimming shortened V by 1 base and J by 0 bases, and 10 bases separated the two germline ends. The CDR3 protein is CAWSAQGFSNQPQHF. CDR3 sequence (DNA): TGTGCCTGGAGTGCCCAGGGGTTTAGCAATCAGCCCCAGCATTTT.

The chain has TRBV19 and TRBJ2-1; no clear D. This CDR3 spans 13 amino acids. Germline V gives CDR1 LNHDA, CDR2 SQIVND (reference sequence). V was cut by 10 bases and J by 0 bases, with 10 bases left in between. CDR3 nucleotide sequence: TGTGCCACCCGGGCAGCCTCCTACAATGAGCAGTTCTTC. This translates into CATRAASYNEQFF.

In the case of this clone: One end of the junction does not line up with germline, which may come from a read error. The rearrangement uses TRBV6-5 and TRBJ2-4; D might be TRBD2 (6 bases). Germline-derived CDR1 and CDR2 are MNHEY and SVGAGI. The CDR3 has 11 amino acids. Here the CDR3 DNA reads TGTGCCAGCAGTTACGCACTAGCAAGGGTCTTC. It yields the protein CASSYALARVF.

Only a few counts were recorded for this clone. The gene calls are TRBV19 and TRBJ1-5; the D gene is possibly TRBD1 (5 bases). Trimming stripped 6 bases from V and 5 bases from J, with 14 bases between. The CDR3 is made up of 14 amino acids. Germline V gene data show CDR1 as LNHDA and CDR2 as SQIVND (reference sequence). DNA of the CDR3: TGTGCCAGTAGAAGACAGTCTGGGGATCAGCCCCAGCATTTT. It specifies CASRRQSGDQPQHF.

This clone is a singleton in its sample. V usage is TRBV12-5 and J usage is TRBJ2-1; 13 bases agree with TRBD2. The CDR3 consists of 19 residues. Germline V lookup: CDR1 LGHNT, CDR2 FRNRAP. With V trimmed by 6 bases and J by 7 bases, 18 bases remained unmatched. The DNA of the CDR3 is TGTGCTAGTGGAGCAAGTGCCGCTACCGGGACTAGCGGGACTAATGAGCAGTTCTTC. Protein sequence: CASGASAATGTSGTNEQFF.

By share of the sample, this clone is large. CDR3 sequence: CASSLEMNTEAFF. CDR3 nucleotides: TGTGCCAGCAGCCTCGAGATGAACACTGAAGCTTTCTTT. V usage is TRBV7-2 and J usage is TRBJ1-1; the D is unclear. From germline, CDR1 is SGHTA and CDR2 FQGNSA. Trimming took 5 bases from V and 0 from J, leaving 7 bases between them. CDR3 length: 13 amino acids.

This chain links TRBV15 with TRBJ2-7; 9 bases fit TRBD1. There are 14 residues in the CDR3. With V trimmed by 3 bases and J by 6 bases, 6 bases remained unmatched. Germline-derived CDR1 and CDR2 are LNHNV and YYDKDF (reference sequence). The chain's CDR3 is CATSSGTGFSEQYF. The CDR3 DNA sequence: TGTGCCACCAGCAGCGGGACAGGGTTCTCCGAGCAGTACTTC.

This clone was seen a handful of times. The V and J genes are TRBV9 and TRBJ2-3; the D gene is possibly TRBD2 (6 bases). Deletions cut 0 bases from V and 4 bases from J, with 12 bases between. The CDR3 totals 15 residues. Germline V gene data show CDR1 as SGDLS and CDR2 as YYNGEE. The CDR3 bases are TGTGCCAGCAGCGTAGCAGCGGGCGTCCCAGATACGCAGTATTTT. It translates to CASSVAAGVPDTQYF.

V is TRBV9 and J is TRBJ2-1; 9 nucleotides align to TRBD2. J lost 4 bases, V lost 4 bases, and 9 bases had no gene match. Per germline, CDR1 SGDLS and CDR2 YYNGEE. The CDR3 is made up of 16 amino acids. CDR3 region: CASSLRLAATYNEQFF. As DNA, the CDR3 is TGTGCCAGCAGCCTTCGACTAGCGGCGACATACAATGAGCAGTTCTTC.

The chain uses TRBV6-5 and TRBJ1-1; D unclear. The CDR3 is 15 amino acids. CDR1 and CDR2 (germline): MNHEY, SVGAGI. Trimming left V 10 bases short and J 0 bases short, with 18 bases between. CDR3 sequence: CATRAYYGLNTEAFF. CDR3 DNA sequence: TGTGCCACCCGTGCCTACTATGGATTGAACACTGAAGCTTTCTTT.

The chain recombines TRBV3-1 (or the pseudogene TRBV3-2) with TRBJ2-3; 8 bases match TRBD1. The CDR3 loop spans 14 amino acids. Trimming took 4 bases from V and 6 from J; bases not matched to a gene: 6. The germline CDR1 and CDR2 sequences are LGHDT and YNNKEL (reference sequence). The CDR3 sequence is CASSRQTGADTQYF. In nucleotides, the CDR3 is TGTGCCAGCAGCCGACAGACAGGGGCTGATACGCAGTATTTT.

The V and J genes are TRBV19 and TRBJ2-7, with 7 nucleotides matching TRBD1. The CDR3 length is 15 residues. CDR1 LNHDA and CDR2 SQIVND come from the germline V gene (reference sequence). V trimming: 6 bases; J trimming: 1 base; junction bases outside the gene matches: 9. The CDR3 sequence: CASSRGTDTSYEQYF. CDR3 DNA sequence: TGTGCCAGTAGCCGTGGGACAGACACTTCCTACGAGCAGTACTTC.

This chain connects TRBV4-1 to TRBJ2-7, with a weak D call TRBD2 (6 bases). The germline V and J ends were trimmed by 5 bases and 2 bases, with 16 bases remaining between them. From germline, CDR1 is MGHRA and CDR2 YSYEKL. The CDR3 runs to 15 residues. The CDR3 DNA follows: TGCGCCAGCAGCAAGGACTACGGGGCTCCCTACGAGCAGTACTTC. It specifies CASSKDYGAPYEQYF.

The V gene is TRBV5-5, the J gene TRBJ1-1; D gene ambiguous. CDR1 and CDR2 (germline): SGHKS, YYEKEE (reference sequence). The CDR3 has 14 amino acids. Trimming removed 0 bases from V and 5 bases from J, with 11 bases in between. As DNA, the CDR3 is TGTGCCAGCAGCTTGGGCCCCACAACGACTGAAGCTTTCTTT. This encodes CASSLGPTTTEAFF.

V gene TRBV7-2 combines with J gene TRBJ2-5; the D gene is possibly TRBD1 (5 bases). Germline CDR1 is SGHTA and CDR2 is FQGNSA. This CDR3 contains 12 residues. Trimming pared 1 base from V and 5 bases from J, leaving 5 bases between. CDR3 amino acids: CASSLDRETQYF. DNA for the CDR3: TGTGCCAGCAGCTTAGACAGGGAGACCCAGTACTTC.

This rearrangement joins TRBV7-2 to TRBJ2-3; no reliable D call. Trimming shortened V by 8 bases and J by 0 bases, and 3 bases separated the two germline ends. The CDR3 length is 11 residues. The germline V gene encodes CDR1 SGHTA and CDR2 FQGNSA. CDR3 DNA sequence: TGTGCCAGCGGGAGCACAGATACGCAGTATTTT. Residues: CASGSTDTQYF.

The J gene is TRBJ1-2, the V gene TRBV5-1; maybe TRBD1 (6 bases). The germline V and J ends were trimmed by 0 bases and 13 bases, with 16 bases remaining between them. This CDR3 has 13 residues. CDR1 and CDR2 from the germline V gene are SGHRS and YFSETQ. CDR3 nucleotide sequence: TGCGCCAGCAGCTTGGGGACAGCCCTTCACTCCACCTTC. Amino acid sequence: CASSLGTALHSTF.

The chain employs TRBV20-1 and TRBJ2-1; 13 bases map to TRBD2. Germline V gene sequence: CDR1 DFQATT, CDR2 SNEGSKA (reference sequence). J was trimmed by 6 bases and V by 3 bases; bases with no gene match: 5. CDR3 length: 15 amino acids. CDR3 in DNA: TGCAGTGCTAGTTTTGGACTAGCGGGGGTCAATGAGCAGTTCTTC. Translated, it gives CSASFGLAGVNEQFF.

The chain carries TRBV25-1 and TRBJ2-2; D assignment may be TRBD1 or TRBD2 (5 bases each). The CDR3 runs 15 residues. V shed 4 bases and J shed 5 bases, with 14 bases lying between them. The germline gives CDR1 MGHDK, CDR2 SYGVNS. The CDR3 here is CASSVEGRLTGELFF. The CDR3 DNA reads TGTGCCAGCAGTGTTGAGGGGCGTTTGACCGGGGAGCTGTTTTTT.

The chain combines TRBV30 with TRBJ1-1, with 8 bases aligning to TRBD1. The V segment lost 5 bases and the J segment 7 bases; nucleotides outside the gene matches: 6. This CDR3 is 12 amino acids long. From germline, CDR1 is GTSNPN and CDR2 SVGIG (reference sequence). The CDR3 sequence: CAWRQGYDEAFF. The CDR3 DNA reads as TGTGCCTGGCGACAGGGGTACGATGAAGCTTTCTTT.